The rows below give T cell receptor beta chains drawn from one sample of a study of breast tumors, draining lymph nodes, adjacent tissues. TCRdb re-called the multiplex PCR reads through MiXCR, storing one row per CDR3 protein. The sample has 100,000 or so distinct CDR3 sequences, around 21% seen once. The sample was axillary lymph node tissue. The receptor source for this set is a female donor with breast cancer. Some clones in this sample may be carry-over from other donors' samples. The CDR3 runs from the conserved cysteine through the conserved F or W. The order of the fields is clone size, V gene, D gene, J gene, CDR3 protein. D genes are given only for firm matches. Expanded clones are given a class, and other clones once, few, many or no size at all.

many	TRBV19	TRBD1	TRBJ1-2	CASSRTGGALNYGYTF
many	TRBV20-1	TRBD1	TRBJ2-5	CSALLGTGVETQYF
.	TRBV20-1	.	TRBJ1-1	CSAKSVKTNTEAFF
.	TRBV6-5	.	TRBJ2-6	CASSYGNSGANVLTF
many	TRBV25-1	TRBD2	TRBJ2-1	CASSELWASGINEQFF
.	TRBV28	.	TRBJ2-7	CASSSHGTQYFYEQYF
many	TRBV3-1	.	TRBJ2-3	CASSQEGFSTDTQYF
many	TRBV7-3	.	TRBJ1-4	CASSLEGGVNEKLFF
many	TRBV20-1	TRBD2	TRBJ2-3	CSARLAGGANTQYF
many	TRBV3-1	TRBD1	TRBJ1-2	CASSRKGGTGLGYTF
few	TRBV27	.	TRBJ2-6	CASSLGPGLGSGANVLTF
many	TRBV13	TRBD1	TRBJ2-3	CASSLRGLGDTQYF
many	TRBV7-2	.	TRBJ1-5	CASSLETTQPQHF
few	TRBV3-1	TRBD2	TRBJ2-5	CASSQGLAGAAFIPETQYF
.	TRBV30	.	TRBJ2-1	CAWSVGSGNEQFF
many	TRBV11-3	.	TRBJ2-1	CASSRGSSSYNEQFF
many	TRBV18	.	TRBJ2-5	CASSPPGGPETQYF
many	TRBV12-3/TRBV12-4	TRBD1	TRBJ1-2	CASSVSGGWKDGYTF
many	TRBV7-9	.	TRBJ2-2	CASSLRGIANTGELFF
many	TRBV11-2	TRBD2	TRBJ2-2	CASSLGFRGGTGELFF
many	TRBV6-6	TRBD2	TRBJ2-1	CASSYSMVSGGANEQFF
many	TRBV5-8	.	TRBJ1-5	CASSLGIDQPQHF
many	TRBV20-1	.	TRBJ2-1	CSASEGSGEQFF
many	TRBV9	.	TRBJ1-2	CASSVAQGMGGYTF